Below are 25 T cell receptor beta chains sequenced from a single sample in a study of graft-versus-host responses after intestinal transplantation. Sequencing was performed with immunoSEQ multiplex PCR; in TCRdb, only in-frame clones are kept and a portion is missing. The sample holds 75,000 to 100,000 clones; approximately 90% are singletons and the top ten take over 0.15%. For these TCRs, the target antigens are not known. The sequenced sample was unstimulated CD4+ T cells sorted from spleen or lymph node cells, obtained before intestinal transplant. The source is a human donor who received an intestinal transplant.

CDR3: CASSGGPGDPPTGELFF. The CDR3 region has the DNA TGCGCCAGCAGCGGCGGTCCAGGGGATCCCCCCACCGGGGAGCTGTTTTTT. The chain carries TRBV5-1 and TRBJ2-2, with D possibly matching TRBD1 (6 bases). V lost 4 bases and J 4 bases, leaving 20 bases between the germline ends. Germline CDR1 and CDR2: SGHRS and YFSETQ. The CDR3 loop spans 17 amino acids.

The rearrangement joins TRBV5-1 to TRBJ1-2, with 7 bases lining up with TRBD1. J lost 8 bases, V lost 0 bases, and 4 bases had no gene match. The CDR3 runs to 13 residues. From germline, CDR1 is SGHRS and CDR2 YFSETQ. CDR3 nucleotide sequence: TGCGCCAGCAGCTTGGGTGACAGGGTCGGCTACACCTTC. Its translation is CASSLGDRVGYTF.

The J gene is TRBJ2-1, the V gene TRBV23-1; 8 bases align to TRBD1. TRBV23-1 is identified as an open reading frame with a role that is uncertain. J lost 1 base, V lost 1 base, and 3 bases had no gene match. The CDR3 extends over 16 amino acids. The CDR3: CASSQYRDRSYNEQFF. The CDR3 coding sequence is TGCGCCAGCAGTCAATACCGGGACAGGTCCTACAATGAGCAGTTCTTC.

The chain recombines TRBV19 with TRBJ2-4; tentative D call: TRBD2 (5 bases). The V gene's germline CDR1 is LNHDA and CDR2 SQIVND (reference sequence). Trimming cost V 0 bases and J 1 base, with 19 bases left between them. There are 19 residues in the CDR3. The CDR3 DNA follows: TGTGCCAGTAGTATAGATCGGCCAGGACCGAGGGCGGCCAAAAACATTCAGTACTTC. This encodes CASSIDRPGPRAAKNIQYF. Based on the CDR3 plus reference TRBV19 and TRBJ2-4, the full variable domain is DGGITQSPKYLFRKEGQNVTLSCEQNLNHDAMYWYRQDPGQGLRLIYYSQIVNDFQKGDIAEGYSVSREKKESFPLTVTSAQKNPTAFYLCASSIDRPGPRAAKNIQYFGAGTRLSVL.

This clone was found once. The chain joins TRBV11-2 to TRBJ1-3, with 9 bases fitting TRBD1. Germline CDR1 is SGHAT and CDR2 is FQNNGV. Germline trimming cut 5 bases from V and 4 bases from J; bases unmatched to any gene: 12. This CDR3 is 17 amino acids long. Here the CDR3 DNA reads TGTGCCAGCAGCCCCCTACAGGGGGCCCTGGGAGGAAACACCATATATTTT. Its protein is CASSPLQGALGGNTIYF. The whole variable domain, remainder taken from reference TRBV11-2 and TRBJ1-3, is EAGVAQSPRYKIIEKRQSVAFWCNPISGHATLYWYQQILGQGPKLLIQFQNNGVVDDSQLPKDRFSAERLKGVDSTLKIQPAKLEDSAVYLCASSPLQGALGGNTIYFGEGSWLTVV.

The V and J genes are TRBV4-3 and TRBJ2-6; the D gene is possibly TRBD1 (5 bases). The germline V gene encodes CDR1 LGHNA and CDR2 YSLEER. V was shortened by 4 bases and J by 4 bases, with 14 bases between the two germline ends. CDR3 length: 16 residues. The CDR3 DNA sequence: TGCGCCAGCAGCCCGAAGCAAGGGGCCGGGGCCAACGTCCTGACTTTC. Encoded protein: CASSPKQGAGANVLTF.

The chain has TRBV28 and TRBJ2-5, with 10 bases identical to TRBD2. V lost 7 bases, J lost 2 bases, and 7 bases stayed unmatched. Germline V gene lookup returns CDR1 MDHEN and CDR2 SYDVKM. The CDR3 has 15 amino acids. Here the CDR3 DNA reads TGTGCCAGCAACGGCCCGACTAGCGGGCAAGAGACCCAGTACTTC. It yields the protein CASNGPTSGQETQYF. The variable domain in full, with the rest retrieved from reference TRBV28 and TRBJ2-5, is DVKVTQSSRYLVKRTGEKVFLECVQDMDHENMFWYRQDPGLGLRLIYFSYDVKMKEKGDIPEGYSVSREKKERFSLILESASTNQTSMYLCASNGPTSGQETQYFGPGTRLLVL.

In the case of this clone: At the DNA level, this CDR3 is encoded by other sequences in the same sample as well. The chain links TRBV9 to TRBJ2-3, with 8 bases matching TRBD1. This CDR3 is 14 amino acids long. The germline CDR1 and CDR2 sequences are SGDLS and YYNGEE. The J segment lost 4 bases and the V segment lost 0 bases, leaving 1 base of the junction unmatched. As DNA, the CDR3 is TGTGCCAGCAGCGTAGGACAGGGGCCAGATACGCAGTATTTT. This sequence encodes CASSVGQGPDTQYF.

This chain connects TRBV6-6 to TRBJ2-7; 7 bases align to TRBD2. The CDR3 is made up of 14 amino acids. Germline trimming cut 1 base from V and 3 bases from J; bases unmatched to any gene: 3. Germline V CDR1 and CDR2: MNHNY, SVGAGI (reference sequence). The CDR3 nucleotides are TGTGCCAGCAGTTACTGGCGGGAGAGCTACGAGCAGTACTTC. Translated, it gives CASSYWRESYEQYF.

V and J are TRBV7-8 and TRBJ1-1, with a weak D call TRBD1 (5 bases). CDR1 is SGHVS and CDR2 is FQNEAQ in the germline V gene. V lost 1 base and J lost 4, with 7 bases in between. This CDR3 is 13 amino acids long. As DNA, the CDR3 is TGTGCCAGCAGCTTAGAAAGGGGCACTGAAGCTTTCTTT. It encodes CASSLERGTEAFF.

The chain links TRBV29-1 to TRBJ2-1; D is perhaps TRBD1 (5 bases). Trimming took off 3 bases at V and 6 bases at J, with 27 bases between the two ends. This CDR3 has 18 amino acids. The germline CDR1 and CDR2 sequences are SQVTM and ANQGSEA. CDR3 sequence: CSVDWAIPPGPGLNEQFF. The CDR3 DNA reads as TGCAGCGTTGATTGGGCAATTCCACCAGGGCCAGGGCTCAATGAGCAGTTCTTC.

In this sample, this clone turned up once. The J gene is TRBJ2-5, the V gene TRBV27; TRBD2 aligns across 10 bases. CDR1 is MNHEY and CDR2 is SMNVEV in the germline V gene (reference sequence). V dropped 6 bases and J dropped 3; count of bases not matched to a gene: 13. The length of the CDR3 is 17 residues. CDR3 loop: CASSPYPRSGGEETQYF. In nucleotides, the CDR3 is TGTGCCAGCAGCCCCTACCCTCGCAGCGGGGGGGAAGAGACCCAGTACTTC.

V gene TRBV7-8 combines with J gene TRBJ2-5; 7 nucleotides match TRBD2. V shed 4 bases, J shed 4 bases, and the junction held 9 bases outside the gene matches. This CDR3 is built from 15 residues. From germline, CDR1 is SGHVS and CDR2 FQNEAQ. The CDR3, as DNA: TGTGCCAGCAGCTCGCGGTTTCGCGGGGGAGAGACCCAGTACTTC. It is translated as CASSSRFRGGETQYF.

This clone was observed a handful of times. V is TRBV10-2 and J is TRBJ1-3; D ambiguous. The CDR3 runs 11 residues. CDR1 and CDR2 (germline): WSHSY, SAAADI. V lost 7 bases, J lost 4 bases, and 5 bases lay in between. Here the CDR3 DNA reads TGCGCCAGCACCTTAGGAAACACCATATATTTT. Translated: CASTLGNTIYF.

The rearrangement links TRBV28 to TRBJ2-3; 8 nucleotides agree with TRBD1. CDR3 length: 14 residues. CDR1 and CDR2 from the germline V gene are MDHEN and SYDVKM. Unmatched junction bases numbered 2, after V lost 6 bases and J lost 0 bases. CDR3 sequence: CASRTGASTDTQYF. CDR3 nucleotides: TGTGCCAGCAGGACAGGGGCTAGCACAGATACGCAGTATTTT.

This clone was recorded a few times. The genes are TRBV6-6 and TRBJ1-5, with D uncertain. The V and J ends lost 10 bases and 1 base respectively, with 11 bases between them. The CDR3 extends over 13 amino acids. Germline lookup yields CDR1 MNHNY and CDR2 SVGAGI (reference sequence). CDR3 region: CATTPGSNQPQHF. Written as DNA, the CDR3 is TGTGCCACCACACCTGGCAGCAATCAGCCCCAGCATTTT.

V and J are TRBV7-2 and TRBJ2-1; the match to TRBD2 covers 12 bases. Germline values: CDR1 SGHTA, CDR2 FQGNSA. The CDR3 consists of 17 residues. Trimming took 1 base from V and 7 from J; bases not matched to a gene: 8. The CDR3 nucleotides read TGTGCCAGCAGCTTAGATGCTAGCGGGGGGGCCGGGAATGAGCAGTTCTTC. Translation gives CASSLDASGGAGNEQFF.

V is TRBV29-1 and J is TRBJ2-3, with D perhaps TRBD2 (5 bases). V lost 6 bases to trimming and J lost 4 bases, with 17 bases between them. Per the germline V gene, CDR1 is SQVTM and CDR2 is ANQGSEA. The CDR3 totals 14 residues. CDR3 sequence: CSVLSPGNADTQYF. The DNA of the CDR3 is TGCAGCGTCCTTTCCCCGGGGAACGCAGATACGCAGTATTTT.

This clone has just a few counts. The chain carries TRBV7-4 and TRBJ1-3; no clear D. Germline V CDR1 and CDR2: SGHVT, SQSDAQ. The CDR3 totals 15 residues. V was shortened by 5 bases and J by 2 bases, with 13 bases between the two germline ends. The CDR3 coding sequence is TGTGCCAGCAGCCCAGACTCAGTTACTGGAAACACCATATATTTT. Amino acids: CASSPDSVTGNTIYF.

V usage is TRBV19 and J usage is TRBJ1-1; 10 nucleotides line up with TRBD1. Germline CDR1 reads LNHDA; CDR2 reads SQIVND (reference sequence). The CDR3 runs to 15 residues. After removal of 7 bases from V and 5 bases from J, the junction contained 10 bases not matched to a gene. Written as DNA, the CDR3 is TGTGCCAGTAAGGGGACGGGACAGGGGACGACTGAAGCTTTCTTT. This translates into CASKGTGQGTTEAFF.

The sample holds one count of this clone. This chain uses TRBV19 with TRBJ1-4; 11 nucleotides line up with TRBD1. The CDR3 has 17 residues. Trimming removed 6 bases from V and 7 bases from J; junction bases left unmatched: 13. Looked up from germline, CDR1 is LNHDA and CDR2 is SQIVND (reference sequence). The CDR3 reads CASSPLWTGGGGEKLFF. In nucleotides, the CDR3 is TGTGCCAGTAGCCCTCTCTGGACAGGGGGCGGAGGTGAAAAACTGTTTTTT.

The gene calls are TRBV30 and TRBJ2-5; a possible D gene is TRBD2 (6 bases). V was cut by 2 bases and J by 0 bases, with 16 bases left in between. The CDR3 is made up of 16 amino acids. CDR1 and CDR2 (germline): GTSNPN, SVGIG (reference sequence). The CDR3, as DNA: TGTGCCTGGAGTACTGGCTGGTTAGCGGACCAAGAGACCCAGTACTTC. It codes for CAWSTGWLADQETQYF.

This clone was counted a few times. The chain has TRBV6-5 and TRBJ1-1; D is ambiguous. The CDR3 runs 14 residues. Germline-derived CDR1 and CDR2 are MNHEY and SVGAGI. Trimming removed 2 bases from V and 1 base from J, with 8 bases in between. This CDR3 is CASSYVGRNTEAFF. In nucleotides, the CDR3 is TGTGCCAGCAGTTACGTGGGCAGGAACACTGAAGCTTTCTTT.

In its sample, this clone was seen once. V usage is TRBV27 and J usage is TRBJ1-5; 8 nucleotides line up with TRBD1. The CDR3 extends over 15 amino acids. V gave up 6 bases and J gave up 4 bases; unmatched junction bases: 8. Germline V gene data show CDR1 as MNHEY and CDR2 as SMNVEV (reference sequence). This chain's CDR3 is CASSADRGANQPQHF. In DNA, the CDR3 is TGTGCCAGCAGCGCAGACAGGGGCGCGAATCAGCCCCAGCATTTT.

This rearrangement joins TRBV30 to TRBJ2-7; no firm D call. Germline loops: CDR1 GTSNPN, CDR2 SVGIG (reference sequence). The CDR3 has 14 amino acids. V shed 4 bases and J shed 4 bases, with 17 bases lying between them. CDR3 nucleotide sequence: TGTGCCTGGACTGATCCCACTCAACCGTACGAGCAGTACTTC. Protein product: CAWTDPTQPYEQYF. Together with reference TRBV30 and TRBJ2-7, the CDR3 gives the full variable domain: SQTIHQWPATLVQPVGSPLSLECTVEGTSNPNLYWYRQAAGRGLQLLFYSVGIGQISSEVPQNLSASRPQDRQFILSSKKLLLSDSGFYLCAWTDPTQPYEQYFGPGTRLTVT.